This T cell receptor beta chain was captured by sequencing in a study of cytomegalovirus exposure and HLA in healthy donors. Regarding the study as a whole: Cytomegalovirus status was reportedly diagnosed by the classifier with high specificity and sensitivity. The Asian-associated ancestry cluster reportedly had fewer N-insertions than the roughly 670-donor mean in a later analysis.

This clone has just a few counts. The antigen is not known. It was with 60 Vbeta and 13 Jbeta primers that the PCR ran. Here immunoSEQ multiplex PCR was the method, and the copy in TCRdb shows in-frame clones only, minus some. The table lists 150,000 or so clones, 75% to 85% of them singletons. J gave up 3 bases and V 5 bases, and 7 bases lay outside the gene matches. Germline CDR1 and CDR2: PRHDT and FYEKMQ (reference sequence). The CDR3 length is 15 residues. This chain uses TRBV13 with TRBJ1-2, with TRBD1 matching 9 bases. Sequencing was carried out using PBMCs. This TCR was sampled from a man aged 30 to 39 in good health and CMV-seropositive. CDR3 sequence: CASSVRDRVYYGYTF. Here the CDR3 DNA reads TGTGCCAGCAGCGTGCGGGACAGGGTATACTATGGCTACACCTTC. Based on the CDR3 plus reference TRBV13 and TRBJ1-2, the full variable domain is AAGVIQSPRHLIKEKRETATLKCYPIPRHDTVYWYQQGPGQDPQFLISFYEKMQSDKGSIPDRFSAQQFSDYHSELNMSSLELGDSALYFCASSVRDRVYYGYTFGSGTRLTVV.